This TCR beta chain was found in a study of sequential checkpoint blockade in melanoma. The table came from immunoSEQ multiplex PCR; TCRdb's copy has only in-frame clones and leaves some out. The table lists approximately 23,000 clones, roughly 80% of them singletons. Stated treatment: randomized to nivolumab then ipilimumab (arm A) or the reverse (arm B). CDR1 is LNHDA, CDR2 SQIVND, per germline (reference sequence). V dropped 6 bases and J dropped 3; count of bases not matched to a gene: 13. The CDR3 has 16 residues. The chain uses TRBV19 and TRBJ2-5, with TRBD2 matching 7 bases. This clonotype was sampled from a human donor with melanoma. This material consisted of CD8+ T cells sorted from blood (inferred from file names), taken from a patient given nivolumab and ipilimumab in sequence. The chain's CDR3 is CASRPSGLASKETQYF. CDR3 nucleotides: TGTGCCAGTAGACCTAGCGGTCTAGCGAGTAAAGAGACCCAGTACTTC.